The T cell receptor beta chain described here comes from a study of blood T cell repertoires in COVID-19. TCRdb keeps only in-frame clones here, not all; method: immunoSEQ multiplex PCR. Of about 170,000 clones detected, 82% appear once; the ten largest clones hold 22%. Germline values: CDR1 MNHEY, CDR2 SVGEGT. V was pared by 4 bases and J by 4 bases, with 6 bases of the junction left unmatched. The CDR3 extends over 15 amino acids. The chain employs TRBV6-2 or TRBV6-3 and TRBJ2-7; 11 nucleotides line up with TRBD2. The specimen was peripheral blood. The receptor was isolated from a woman of 80 years or more with acute or convalescent COVID-19. The CDR3 region has the DNA TGTGCCAGCAGTTTCACTAGCGGGAGTATGTACGAGCAGTACTTC. Translation gives CASSFTSGSMYEQYF.